This T cell receptor (beta chain) was recovered during a study of T cell responses to AZD1222 COVID-19 vaccine. Study-level background: Second-dose recipients at about 4 or about 12 weeks were treated as one pooled group. Whole-study findings and limits: Among vaccine-associated CD4 TCRs, coverage spanned spike, with dominance at 160-218 and 743-854. The donors showed a predominance of white British ancestry and of females, with possible underestimation of clonal diversity. The reported proportion of spike-specific TCRs targeting unmutated variant regions was nearly half.

Comments on this clone: Its specificity is unknown.

Sequencing was performed with immunoSEQ multiplex PCR; in TCRdb, only in-frame clones are kept and a portion is missing. The sample lists approximately 84,000 clones, 85% to 90% occurring once. Unmatched junction bases numbered 3, after V lost 3 bases and J lost 4 bases. This CDR3 contains 15 residues. Looked up from germline, CDR1 is MGHRA and CDR2 is YSYEKL. The sequencing here drew on peripheral blood, taken on day 0 of AZD1222 vaccination. This sequence joins TRBV4-1 and TRBJ2-7, with 13 bases fitting TRBD2. This clonotype originated in an adult in good health. CDR3 sequence (DNA): TGCGCCAGCAGCCACCCGACTAGCGGGAGGTACGAGCAGTACTTC. Translating it yields CASSHPTSGRYEQYF.